One sample yielded the 10 T cell receptor beta chains listed below, sequenced in a study of regulatory T cells in long-lasting Graves disease. The TCR beta library used iRepertoire HTBI primers with Arm-PCR amplification of CDR3. TCRdb ran MiXCR on the multiplex PCR reads and lists one entry per CDR3 protein. The sample includes about 620,000 distinct CDR3 sequences, roughly 15% seen only once; the top ten take more than 15%. Time point: newly diagnosed GD, antithyroid drugs for less than 3 months. The TCR library used RNA extracted from PBMCs. These data also formed part of another study, on T cells in Graves' hyperthyroidism and ophthalmopathy.

This sample comprised peripheral blood mononuclear cells (PBMCs), obtained at new diagnosis, from a patient treated with antithyroid drugs. Receptors were obtained from a young woman with Graves disease.

The chain employs TRBV29-1 and TRBJ1-2, with D perhaps matching TRBD1 (6 bases). Germline CDR1 SQVTM, CDR2 ANQGSEA. This CDR3 is 13 amino acids long. Trimming took off 1 base at V and 6 bases at J, with 12 bases between the two ends. CDR3 nucleotides: TGCAGCGTTGAAGTTTTAACAGGGAATGGCTACACCTTC. Translated, it gives CSVEVLTGNGYTF.

With regard to this clonotype: A junction end diverges from the germline sequence, so it may reflect a read error. The V call is TRBV2, the J call TRBJ2-5; 16 bases match TRBD2. Germline CDR1 reads SNHLY; CDR2 reads FYNNEI. CDR3 length: 17 amino acids. This chain's CDR3 is CASSDPGLAGGGETQHF. The DNA of the CDR3 is TGTGCCAGCAGTGACCCGGGACTAGCGGGAGGGGGTGAGACCCAGCACTTC.

Many counts were recorded for this clonotype. This chain joins TRBV5-1 and TRBJ2-1; possibly TRBD1 for D (5 bases). This CDR3 is 16 amino acids long. Germline CDR1 SGHRS, CDR2 YFSETQ. Between the trimmed V and J ends, which lost 0 bases and 0 bases, there was a span of 10 bases. CDR3 bases: TGCGCCAGCAGCTTGGAGACAGCTAGCTCCTACAATGAGCAGTTCTTC. Translating it yields CASSLETASSYNEQFF.

This clonotype appeared many times. The chain employs TRBV11-2 and TRBJ1-1; D remains ambiguous. The V end lost 3 bases, the J end lost 1 base, and 9 bases lay between the germline ends. The CDR3 has 14 amino acids. Germline V gene data show CDR1 as SGHAT and CDR2 as FQNNGV. CDR3 sequence reads: CASSFPTPNTEAFF. CDR3 bases: TGTGCCAGCAGCTTTCCCACCCCGAACACTGAAGCTTTCTTT.

This clonotype has only a few counts. This chain connects TRBV19 to TRBJ2-6; possibly TRBD1 for D (6 bases). CDR3 length equals 19 residues. Germline values: CDR1 LNHDA, CDR2 SQIVND (reference sequence). V shed 7 bases and J shed 1 base, with 23 bases lying between them. The CDR3 DNA reads TGTGCCAGTAAAAGAATCGGGCAGGGGATTCATTCTGGGGCCAACGTCCTGACTTTC. Protein sequence: CASKRIGQGIHSGANVLTF.

The rearrangement uses TRBV4-2 and TRBJ2-2, with D maybe TRBD2 (5 bases). Trimming stripped 0 bases from V and 5 bases from J, with 19 bases between. The CDR3 has 18 residues. The germline V gene has CDR1 LGHNA and CDR2 YNFKEQ. CDR3 bases: TGTGCCAGCAGCCAAGATTTAAGTACCCGGGGTGGTACCGGGGAGCTGTTTTTT. Protein product: CASSQDLSTRGGTGELFF.

This clonotype came up many times. This chain uses TRBV20-1 with TRBJ1-2; 8 positions match TRBD1. This CDR3 contains 13 residues. Trimming took 1 base from V and 6 from J; bases not matched to a gene: 4. Looked up from germline, CDR1 is DFQATT and CDR2 is SNEGSKA (reference sequence). CDR3 sequence reads: CSARVPGGDGYTF. In DNA, the CDR3 is TGCAGTGCTAGAGTTCCAGGGGGCGATGGCTACACCTTC.

This clonotype was recorded at least ten times. This chain joins TRBV9 and TRBJ2-1; D unclear. The CDR3 covers 13 residues. The germline V gene encodes CDR1 SGDLS and CDR2 YYNGEE. Trimming pared 1 base from V and 4 bases from J, leaving 6 bases between. The CDR3, as DNA: TGTGCCAGCAGCGTATCCGATTACAATGAGCAGTTCTTC. This codes for CASSVSDYNEQFF.

The CDR3 loop is CASSLLDRVGTQYF. DNA of the CDR3: TGTGCCAGCAGTTTATTGGACAGGGTAGGGACCCAGTACTTC. The genes are TRBV27 and TRBJ2-5, with 8 bases fitting TRBD1. Germline V gene data show CDR1 as MNHEY and CDR2 as SMNVEV (reference sequence). Trimming cost V 1 base and J 7 bases; bases outside gene matches: 5. The CDR3 runs 14 residues.

This clonotype was seen a handful of times. This chain connects TRBV2 to TRBJ1-6; weak D call: TRBD1 (5 bases). This CDR3 has 13 amino acids. Per germline, CDR1 SNHLY and CDR2 FYNNEI. Trimming cost V 6 bases and J 7 bases, with 10 bases left between them. CDR3 nucleotide sequence: TGTGCCAGCAGCGGGACCGAAAATTCACCCCTCCACTTT. It specifies CASSGTENSPLHF. Combining the CDR3 with reference TRBV2 and TRBJ1-6 gives the whole variable domain EPEVTQTPSHQVTQMGQEVILRCVPISNHLYFYWYRQILGQKVEFLVSFYNNEISEKSEIFDDQFSVERPDGSNFTLKIRSTKLEDSAMYFCASSGTENSPLHFGNGTRLTVT.